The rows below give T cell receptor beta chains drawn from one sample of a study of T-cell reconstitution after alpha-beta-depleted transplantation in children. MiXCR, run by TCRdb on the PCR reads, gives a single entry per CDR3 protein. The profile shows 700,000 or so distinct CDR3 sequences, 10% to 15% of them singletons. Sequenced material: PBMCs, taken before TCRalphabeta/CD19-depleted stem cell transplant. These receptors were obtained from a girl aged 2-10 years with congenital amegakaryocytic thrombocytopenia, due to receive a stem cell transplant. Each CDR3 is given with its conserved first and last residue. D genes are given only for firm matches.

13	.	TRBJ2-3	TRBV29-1	CSVPPAQTDTQYF
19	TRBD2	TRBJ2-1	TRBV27	CASSSRGLTGTSAYNEQFF
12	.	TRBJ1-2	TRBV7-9	CASSLSIDGYTF
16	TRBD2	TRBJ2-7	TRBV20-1	CSARISGGRTPDEQYF
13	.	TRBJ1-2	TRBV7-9	CASSFEGVNGYTF
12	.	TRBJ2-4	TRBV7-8	CASSSGTNIQYF
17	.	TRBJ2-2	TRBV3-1	CASSQVGLGMGTGELFF
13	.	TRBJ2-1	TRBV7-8	CASSLVGVDEQFF
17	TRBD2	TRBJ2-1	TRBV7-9	CASSLTSHPYSYNEQFF
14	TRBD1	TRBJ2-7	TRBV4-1	CASSHRDSSYEQYF
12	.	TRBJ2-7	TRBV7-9	CASSGGSLEQYF
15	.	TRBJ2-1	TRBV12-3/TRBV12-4	CASNRGRSSYNEQFF
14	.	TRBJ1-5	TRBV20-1	CSARVGGGDQPQHF
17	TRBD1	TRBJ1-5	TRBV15	CATSSLPRDRWNQPQHF
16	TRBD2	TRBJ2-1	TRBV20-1	CSARDPELAGYNEQFF
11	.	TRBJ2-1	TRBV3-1	CASSQGSEQFF
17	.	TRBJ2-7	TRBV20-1	CSARGVAPKLDSYEQYF
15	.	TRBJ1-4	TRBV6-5	CASSYRTGTNEKLFF
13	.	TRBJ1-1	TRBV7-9	CASSPDTFTEAFF
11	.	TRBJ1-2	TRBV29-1	CSVSPKESYTF
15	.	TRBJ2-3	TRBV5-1	CASSLGGKLTDTQYF
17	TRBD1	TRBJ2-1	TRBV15	CATSSEEGTGVVNEQFF
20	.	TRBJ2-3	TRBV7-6	CASSLAGVPSRGLSTDTQYF
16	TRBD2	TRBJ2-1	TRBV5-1	CASSLTSGRGYNEQFF
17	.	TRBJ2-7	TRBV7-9	CASRPIDGDEITYEQYF
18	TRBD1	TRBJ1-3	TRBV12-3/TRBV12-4	CASSPGQGGVGRGNTIYF
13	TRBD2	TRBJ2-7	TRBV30	CARQLAGTYEQYF
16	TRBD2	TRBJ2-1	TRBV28	CASSSAFGGRASEQFF
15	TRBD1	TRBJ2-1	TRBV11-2	CASSPTGTGYNEQFF
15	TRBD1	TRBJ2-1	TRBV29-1	CSVGTGTGPYNEQFF
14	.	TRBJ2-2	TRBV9	CASSRTQNTGELFF
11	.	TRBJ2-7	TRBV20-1	CSAYDSYEQYF
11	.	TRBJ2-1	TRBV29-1	CSVDGRNEQFF